A single T cell receptor beta chain is shown here with its context. Trimming stripped 3 bases from V and 0 bases from J, with 9 bases between. The CDR3 length is 15 residues. Germline V gives CDR1 LNHDA, CDR2 SQIVND (reference sequence). The record originates from a study of T cells in Graves' hyperthyroidism and ophthalmopathy. Researchers took RNA transcripts and amplified the TCR beta CDR3 regions from them. Researchers ran a first-round RT-PCR on the TCR CDR3 using the HTBI primer set. Each CDR3 protein gets one entry after TCRdb re-called the multiplex PCR reads with MiXCR. The sample carries around 660,000 distinct CDR3 sequences, about 45% recorded once.

The sample was peripheral blood or thyroid tissue (not recorded which). This TCR was recovered from an adult man with Graves' disease, either hyperthyroidism or ophthalmopathy (not recorded which). The V gene is TRBV19, the J gene TRBJ1-5; D not certain. The DNA of the CDR3 is TGTGCCAGTAGTATTGGATTTGATAGCAATCAGCCCCAGCATTTT. Translated, it gives CASSIGFDSNQPQHF.